This is a list of T cell receptor beta chains from one sample in a study of early T cells in non-severe SARS-CoV-2 infection. TCRdb re-called the 5' RACE reads with MiXCR, one entry per CDR3 protein. This table holds 25,000 to 30,000 distinct CDR3 sequences, approximately 4.8% found once. Specimen: whole blood. These receptors all stem from an adult who was a healthcare worker with PCR-confirmed SARS-CoV-2 infection or an uninfected control (not recorded which). Each CDR3 is given with its conserved first and last residue. D genes are given only for firm matches. The size entry is marked missing in some rows and otherwise reads once, few, many or a size class.

TRBJ2-7,many,TRBD2,TRBV28,CASSYGPGLDTYEQYF,TGTGCCAGCAGTTACGGCCCGGGACTAGACACCTACGAGCAGTACTTC
TRBJ2-7,medium-sized,NA,TRBV6-1,CASTRPTGSSYEQYF,TGTGCCAGCACCAGGCCGACAGGAAGCTCCTACGAGCAGTACTTC
TRBJ2-1,NA,TRBD2,TRBV29-1,CSAPRGGYNEQFF,TGCAGCGCCCCACGGGGGGGTTACAATGAGCAGTTCTTC
TRBJ1-4,many,TRBD1,TRBV28,CASSRMTGVREKLFF,TGTGCCAGCAGTCGAATGACAGGGGTTCGTGAAAAACTGTTTTTT
TRBJ2-3,many,TRBD1,TRBV20-1,CSAPGQGKPGLSTDTQYF,TGCAGTGCCCCGGGACAGGGTAAACCGGGACTTAGCACAGATACGCAGTATTTT
TRBJ2-1,many,TRBD1,TRBV29-1,CSVEVGDRVNEQFF,TGCAGCGTTGAAGTCGGCGACAGGGTAAATGAGCAGTTCTTC
TRBJ2-5,few,TRBD2,TRBV5-1,CASATGGPGETQYF,TGCGCCAGCGCGACGGGAGGGCCAGGGGAGACCCAGTACTTC
TRBJ2-5,few,TRBD2,TRBV11-1,CASSFATAGGRETQYF,TGTGCCAGCAGCTTTGCTACCGCGGGAGGCCGGGAGACCCAGTACTTC
TRBJ2-3,many,NA,TRBV13,CASSFGRTDTQYF,TGTGCCAGCAGCTTCGGACGGACAGATACGCAGTATTTT
TRBJ1-4,NA,TRBD1,TRBV2,CASSHKVGQVSTNEKLFF,TGTGCCAGCAGCCATAAAGTGGGACAGGTTTCAACTAATGAAAAACTGTTTTTT
TRBJ2-5,many,TRBD2,TRBV29-1,CSVLVAGETQYF,TGCAGCGTTCTGGTAGCGGGAGAGACCCAGTACTTC
TRBJ2-5,few,TRBD2,TRBV3-1,CASKRGQETQYF,TGTGCCAGTAAGCGGGGTCAAGAGACCCAGTACTTC
TRBJ1-5,NA,TRBD1,TRBV6-2/TRBV6-3,CASSTQTGTRQPQHF,TGTGCCAGCAGTACTCAGACAGGGACGCGTCAGCCCCAGCATTTT
TRBJ2-3,many,TRBD1,TRBV27,CASSLPGQGDTQYF,TGTGCCAGCAGTTTGCCGGGACAGGGGGATACGCAGTATTTT
TRBJ2-1,many,TRBD1,TRBV19,CASSILGTGISSYNEQFF,TGTGCCAGTAGTATACTTGGGACAGGGATTAGCTCCTACAATGAGCAGTTCTTC
TRBJ1-3,NA,NA,TRBV7-9,CASSLRGNTGPRNTIYF,TGTGCCAGCAGCTTAAGGGGGAATACAGGCCCTAGAAACACCATATATTTT
TRBJ1-3,many,TRBD1,TRBV5-5,CASSEDRASGNTIYF,TGTGCCAGCAGCGAGGACAGGGCCTCTGGAAACACCATATATTTT
TRBJ2-2,medium-sized,NA,TRBV6-2/TRBV6-3,CASSYSLETGELFF,TGTGCCAGCAGTTACTCACTAGAGACCGGGGAGCTGTTTTTT
TRBJ1-3,many,NA,TRBV6-2/TRBV6-3,CASSYSAGSGNTIYF,TGTGCCAGCAGTTACTCGGCGGGCTCTGGAAACACCATATATTTT
TRBJ2-3,many,NA,TRBV6-2/TRBV6-3,CASSYMGAGDTQYF,TGTGCCAGCAGTTACATGGGAGCCGGAGATACGCAGTATTTT
TRBJ1-3,NA,NA,TRBV14,CASSQVAGSSGNTIYF,TGTGCCAGCAGCCAAGTTGCAGGGAGCTCTGGAAACACCATATATTTT
TRBJ2-1,many,NA,TRBV29-1,CSVGRRGSSTYNEQFF,TGCAGCGTGGGCCGTCGGGGTTCTAGTACCTACAATGAGCAGTTCTTC
TRBJ1-1,medium-sized,NA,TRBV29-1,CSAPSRADTEAFF,TGCAGCGCTCCCTCTCGGGCGGACACTGAAGCTTTCTTT
TRBJ2-3,many,NA,TRBV7-2,CASSSLPDTQYF,TGTGCCAGCAGCTCCTTGCCAGATACGCAGTATTTT
TRBJ2-2,NA,NA,TRBV19,CASTRDSGLGELFF,TGTGCCAGTACGAGGGACTCCGGTTTAGGGGAGCTGTTTTTT
TRBJ2-7,many,NA,TRBV4-2,CASSLDGTPYYEQYF,TGTGCCAGCAGCCTTGACGGGACACCCTACTACGAGCAGTACTTC
TRBJ1-1,NA,NA,TRBV6-2/TRBV6-3,CASSYPLPPGSTEAFF,TGTGCCAGCAGTTACCCCCTCCCCCCAGGGAGCACTGAAGCTTTCTTT
TRBJ2-1,many,NA,TRBV28,CAVQANSYNEQFF,TGTGCCGTACAGGCTAACTCCTACAATGAGCAGTTCTTC
TRBJ1-6,many,NA,TRBV5-1,CASSFSPQGTSTNSPLHF,TGCGCCAGCAGTTTTTCCCCGCAGGGAACATCCACGAATTCACCCCTCCACTTT
TRBJ2-5,many,NA,TRBV29-1,CSALSNSQETQYF,TGCAGCGCCTTGAGCAATTCGCAAGAGACCCAGTACTTC
TRBJ2-1,few,NA,TRBV4-2,CASSQGRLNNEQFF,TGTGCCAGCAGCCAAGGAAGACTAAACAATGAGCAGTTCTTC
TRBJ2-2,many,NA,TRBV29-1,CSAEDTNTGELFF,TGCAGCGCCGAGGACACAAACACCGGGGAGCTGTTTTTT
TRBJ1-1,many,TRBD1,TRBV7-8,CASSSRTGTGTEAFF,TGTGCCAGCAGCTCCAGGACAGGGACGGGCACTGAAGCTTTCTTT
TRBJ2-7,NA,TRBD2,TRBV11-2,CASSLAQLAGGRYEQYF,TGTGCCAGCAGCTTAGCCCAACTAGCGGGAGGCCGCTACGAGCAGTACTTC
TRBJ1-1,many,NA,TRBV29-1,CSFMDPSEAFF,TGCAGCTTTATGGACCCATCTGAAGCTTTCTTT
TRBJ2-7,many,NA,TRBV13,CASSLTSRSHEQYF,TGTGCCAGCAGCTTAACCAGCCGCAGTCACGAGCAGTACTTC
TRBJ2-2,many,NA,TRBV7-8,CASSLGSGRAYTGELFF,TGTGCCAGCAGCTTAGGTAGTGGCAGGGCCTACACCGGGGAGCTGTTTTTT
TRBJ2-7,NA,NA,TRBV11-2,CASSLVGQKIKPEQYF,TGTGCCAGCAGCTTAGTAGGGCAGAAGATTAAACCGGAGCAGTACTTC
TRBJ1-5,few,NA,TRBV29-1,CSVIQGSQPQHF,TGCAGCGTCATACAGGGTAGTCAGCCCCAGCATTTT
TRBJ2-5,many,TRBD2,TRBV7-9,CASRRTSGRVETQYF,TGTGCCAGCAGAAGGACTAGCGGGAGGGTGGAGACCCAGTACTTC
TRBJ2-7,many,TRBD2,TRBV5-1,CASSLASGSVYEQYF,TGCGCCAGCAGCTTGGCTAGCGGAAGCGTTTACGAGCAGTACTTC
TRBJ1-5,many,NA,TRBV2,CASRLDWGLGKPQHF,TGTGCCAGCAGATTGGACTGGGGACTGGGAAAGCCCCAGCATTTT
TRBJ2-1,many,TRBD1,TRBV30,CAWMARDRGGDEQFF,TGTGCCTGGATGGCGAGGGACAGGGGAGGTGATGAGCAGTTCTTC
TRBJ2-2,many,TRBD1,TRBV29-1,CSVVRGTGWNTGELFF,TGCAGCGTTGTAAGGGGGACAGGGTGGAACACCGGGGAGCTGTTTTTT
TRBJ2-1,many,NA,TRBV5-1,CASSSAGAPMLNEQFF,TGCGCCAGCAGCTCGGCGGGGGCGCCGATGTTGAATGAGCAGTTCTTC
TRBJ2-3,many,NA,TRBV29-1,CSVEVSGTQYF,TGCAGCGTTGAGGTATCCGGTACGCAGTATTTT
TRBJ1-6,many,NA,TRBV20-1,CSAFSGSNSPLHF,TGCAGTGCCTTTTCGGGCAGTAATTCACCCCTCCACTTT
TRBJ1-6,few,NA,TRBV14,CASSQVLGSPLHF,TGTGCCAGCAGCCAAGTCCTGGGGTCACCCCTCCACTTT
TRBJ1-1,many,TRBD1,TRBV6-2/TRBV6-3,CASSRGTGAAEAFF,TGTGCCAGCTCTAGGGGCACAGGGGCCGCTGAAGCTTTCTTT
TRBJ2-2,many,NA,TRBV25-1,CASSESGELFF,TGTGCCAGCAGTGAAAGCGGGGAGCTGTTTTTT
TRBJ2-3,many,TRBD2,TRBV20-1,CSARSSGRRDTQYF,TGCAGTGCTAGGTCCAGCGGGAGGCGGGATACGCAGTATTTT
TRBJ2-7,few,NA,TRBV27,CASSLSAGFSYEQYF,TGTGCCAGCAGTTTAAGCGCAGGATTCTCCTACGAGCAGTACTTC
TRBJ1-1,many,NA,TRBV12-3/TRBV12-4,CASSPFGTEAFF,TGTGCCAGCAGTCCCTTTGGCACTGAAGCTTTCTTT
TRBJ2-1,many,TRBD2,TRBV11-3,CASSLGGTSPHNEQFF,TGTGCCAGCAGCTTAGGAGGGACTAGTCCCCACAATGAGCAGTTCTTC